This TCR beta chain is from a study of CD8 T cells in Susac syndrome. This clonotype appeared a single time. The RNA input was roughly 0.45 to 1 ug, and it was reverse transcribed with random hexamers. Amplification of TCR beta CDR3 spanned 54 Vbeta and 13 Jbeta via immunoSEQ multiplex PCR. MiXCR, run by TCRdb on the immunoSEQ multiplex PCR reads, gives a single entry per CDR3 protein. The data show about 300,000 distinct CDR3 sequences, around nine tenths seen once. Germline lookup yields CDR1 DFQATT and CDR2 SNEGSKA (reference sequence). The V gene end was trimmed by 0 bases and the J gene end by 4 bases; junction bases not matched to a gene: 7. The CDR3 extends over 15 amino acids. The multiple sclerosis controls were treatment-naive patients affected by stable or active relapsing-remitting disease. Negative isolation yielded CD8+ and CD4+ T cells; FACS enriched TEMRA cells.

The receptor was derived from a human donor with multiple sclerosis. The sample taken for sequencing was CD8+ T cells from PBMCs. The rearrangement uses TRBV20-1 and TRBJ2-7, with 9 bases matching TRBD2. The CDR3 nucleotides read TGCAGTGCTAGAGATACAAGCGGGAGGATATACGAGCAGTACTTC. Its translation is CSARDTSGRIYEQYF.